Below, 31 T cell receptor beta chains from the same sample are listed, as sequenced in a study of blood T cell repertoires in COVID-19. Clones were read by immunoSEQ multiplex PCR, and TCRdb kept only the in-frame ones, dropping some. The data contain about 80,000 clones, almost 90% of them seen just once; the ten biggest clones take up 4.3%. The sequencing input was peripheral blood. The receptors derive from a woman aged 80 or over with active or convalescent COVID-19.

The chain has TRBV30 and TRBJ2-7; D remains unclear. The CDR3 is made up of 10 amino acids. V shed 5 bases and J shed 7 bases, with 9 bases lying between them. Germline CDR1 is GTSNPN and CDR2 is SVGIG (reference sequence). The CDR3 coding sequence is TGTGCCTGGGCCAGAGGTGAGCAGTACTTC. Translating it yields CAWARGEQYF. The full variable domain, its missing parts supplied by reference TRBV30 and TRBJ2-7, is SQTIHQWPATLVQPVGSPLSLECTVEGTSNPNLYWYRQAAGRGLQLLFYSVGIGQISSEVPQNLSASRPQDRQFILSSKKLLLSDSGFYLCAWARGEQYFGPGTRLTVT.

This clone showed up just once. V usage is TRBV10-3 and J usage is TRBJ1-4; tentatively, D is TRBD1 (5 bases). V was cut by 6 bases and J by 7 bases, with 18 bases left in between. The length of the CDR3 is 15 residues. Per germline, CDR1 ENHRY and CDR2 SYGVKD. CDR3 region: CAIRISEGASEKLFF. The CDR3 bases are TGTGCCATCAGGATATCAGAAGGGGCTAGTGAAAAACTGTTTTTT.

The J gene is TRBJ2-1, the V gene TRBV15, with 11 bases fitting TRBD1. Trimming removed 1 base from V and 7 bases from J; junction bases left unmatched: 3. Germline CDR1 is LNHNV and CDR2 is YYDKDF (reference sequence). This CDR3 spans 15 amino acids. CDR3 sequence reads: CATSRVGTGGNEQFF. The CDR3 DNA sequence: TGTGCCACCAGCAGAGTAGGGACAGGGGGGAATGAGCAGTTCTTC. Full variable domain (remainder filled in from reference TRBV15 and TRBJ2-1): DAMVIQNPRYQVTQFGKPVTLSCSQTLNHNVMYWYQQKSSQAPKLLFHYYDKDFNNEADTPDNFQSRRPNTSFCFLDIRSPGLGDTAMYLCATSRVGTGGNEQFFGPGTRLTVL.

This chain uses TRBV10-3 with TRBJ2-3; 7 bases match TRBD1. CDR1 and CDR2 from the germline V gene are ENHRY and SYGVKD. Trimming took 6 bases from V and 0 from J; bases not matched to a gene: 6. The CDR3 sequence is 15 residues long. DNA of the CDR3: TGTGCCATCAGAAACAGGGGCGGAAGCACAGATACGCAGTATTTT. Protein: CAIRNRGGSTDTQYF.

The chain links TRBV9 to TRBJ1-2, with 7 positions matching TRBD1. The junction had 8 bases not matched to a gene; V was cut back by 0 bases and J by 0 bases. From germline, CDR1 is SGDLS and CDR2 YYNGEE. The CDR3 has 17 amino acids. In DNA form, the CDR3 reads TGTGCCAGCAGCGTAGGGACAGGAGTGGTTACTAACTATGGCTACACCTTC. Translating it yields CASSVGTGVVTNYGYTF. Full variable domain (remainder filled in from reference TRBV9 and TRBJ1-2): DSGVTQTPKHLITATGQRVTLRCSPRSGDLSVYWYQQSLDQGLQFLIQYYNGEERAKGNILERFSAQQFPDLHSELNLSSLELGDSALYFCASSVGTGVVTNYGYTFGSGTRLTVV.

This clone came up once. This chain links TRBV10-2 with TRBJ2-3; the D gene is possibly TRBD2 (6 bases). The V gene's germline CDR1 is WSHSY and CDR2 SAAADI. V shed 8 bases and J shed 5 bases, with 20 bases lying between them. The CDR3 length is 15 residues. CDR3 amino acids: CASAEVWGGGDTQYF. In DNA form, the CDR3 reads TGCGCCAGCGCCGAGGTCTGGGGAGGTGGAGATACGCAGTATTTT.

This clone was counted a single time. This chain uses TRBV5-1 with TRBJ2-1, with TRBD2 matching over 7 bases. This CDR3 region has 15 residues. Trimming cost V 4 bases and J 9 bases; bases outside gene matches: 13. CDR1 and CDR2 from the germline V gene are SGHRS and YFSETQ. DNA for the CDR3: TGCGCCAGCAGCCCCTCGCAAAGCGGGACGGGTGAGCAGTTCTTC. It encodes CASSPSQSGTGEQFF.

The gene calls are TRBV10-1 and TRBJ2-2, with TRBD1 matching over 7 bases. V shed 11 bases and J 6 bases; nucleotides not matched to a gene: 21. The CDR3 covers 17 residues. The germline CDR1 and CDR2 sequences are WNHNN and SYGVQD (reference sequence). The CDR3 loop reads CADIRQGARRCAGELFF. The DNA of the CDR3 is TGCGCCGATATCCGACAGGGAGCAAGACGATGTGCCGGGGAGCTGTTTTTT.

This clone has only one observation. V is TRBV7-6 and J is TRBJ2-5; D is perhaps TRBD2 (6 bases). In germline, CDR1 is SGHVS, CDR2 FNYEAQ. This CDR3 comprises 14 residues. V was shortened by 6 bases and J by 4 bases, with 15 bases between the two germline ends. CDR3 in amino acids: CASSTGVNGETQYF. DNA of the CDR3: TGTGCCAGCAGTACGGGGGTTAACGGAGAGACCCAGTACTTC.

This sequence joins TRBV9 and TRBJ2-1; TRBD2 agrees at 11 bases. Germline lookup yields CDR1 SGDLS and CDR2 YYNGEE. The CDR3 is 15 residues long. The V segment lost 4 bases and the J segment 5 bases; nucleotides outside the gene matches: 5. CDR3 residues: CASSSGTSGHNEQFF. The CDR3 coding sequence is TGTGCCAGCAGCTCGGGGACTAGCGGACACAATGAGCAGTTCTTC.

The chain has TRBV15 and TRBJ1-5; D gene ambiguous. CDR1 is LNHNV and CDR2 is YYDKDF in the germline V gene (reference sequence). The CDR3 is 14 residues long. V was trimmed by 5 bases and J by 6 bases, leaving 14 bases between them. CDR3 in amino acids: CATSQSALRQPQHF. In DNA, the CDR3 is TGTGCCACCAGCCAAAGCGCACTCCGTCAGCCCCAGCATTTT.

The chain joins TRBV7-9 to TRBJ1-1; D gene ambiguous. Trimming pared 7 bases from V and 11 bases from J, leaving 17 bases between. CDR3 length: 12 residues. Germline V gene data show CDR1 as SEHNR and CDR2 as FQNEAQ (reference sequence). The CDR3 region has the DNA TGTGCCAGCACCGCTGACGGAATGAGGGCTTTCTTT. Encoded protein: CASTADGMRAFF.

V is TRBV24-1 and J is TRBJ2-1; 13 bases match TRBD2. Trimming removed 11 bases from V and 8 bases from J; junction bases left unmatched: 5. Germline V lookup: CDR1 KGHDR, CDR2 SFDVKD. The length of the CDR3 is 13 residues. The DNA for the CDR3 is TGTGCCATCGGACTAGCGGGAGCGGATGAGCAGTTCTTC. Translating gives CAIGLAGADEQFF.

In this sample, this clone turned up once. This sequence joins TRBV28 and TRBJ1-1; D is possibly TRBD1 (6 bases). The CDR3 loop spans 17 amino acids. Trimming left V 3 bases short and J 0 bases short, with 17 bases between. Germline assignment: CDR1 MDHEN and CDR2 SYDVKM. CDR3 nucleotides: TGTGCCAGCAGTTTTCTTTCACAGGGCGGCATGAACACTGAAGCTTTCTTT. This codes for CASSFLSQGGMNTEAFF.

This clone was counted once. V gene TRBV12-3 or TRBV12-4 combines with J gene TRBJ2-3; TRBD1 is a possible D gene (5 bases). The CDR3 sequence is 13 residues long. V was clipped by 7 bases and J by 1 base, with 9 bases between them. The CDR3 DNA sequence: TGTGCCAGCACCTCGACAGGCACAGATACGCAGTATTTT. Protein sequence: CASTSTGTDTQYF.

The rearrangement joins TRBV2 to TRBJ1-2, with TRBD1 as a possible D gene (6 bases). V lost 7 bases and J 1 base, leaving 13 bases between the germline ends. Germline CDR1 reads SNHLY; CDR2 reads FYNNEI. The CDR3 runs to 14 residues. The chain's CDR3 is CASTRDISNYGYTF. The DNA for the CDR3 is TGTGCCAGCACCCGGGACATAAGTAACTATGGCTACACCTTC.

V and J are TRBV15 and TRBJ1-4; 10 nucleotides line up with TRBD1. The germline CDR1 and CDR2 sequences are LNHNV and YYDKDF (reference sequence). The length of the CDR3 is 14 residues. The V segment lost 5 bases and the J segment 8 bases; nucleotides outside the gene matches: 5. Here the CDR3 reads CATSVRDRGEKLFF. CDR3 DNA sequence: TGTGCCACCAGCGTACGGGACAGGGGAGAAAAACTGTTTTTT.

J is TRBJ1-3 and V is TRBV6-5; TRBD1 matches 8 bases. The CDR3 spans 14 residues. Germline CDR1 reads MNHEY; CDR2 reads SVGAGI. After removal of 11 bases from V and 3 bases from J, the junction contained 9 bases not matched to a gene. CDR3 in amino acids: CAGGTGNGGNTIYF. CDR3 bases: TGTGCCGGAGGGACAGGCAACGGTGGAAACACCATATATTTT.

This chain joins TRBV24-1 and TRBJ2-7; D perhaps matches TRBD1 (6 bases). Looked up from germline, CDR1 is KGHDR and CDR2 is SFDVKD. There are 13 residues in the CDR3. V lost 2 bases, J lost 5 bases, and 9 bases lay in between. This CDR3 reads CATSDSRGHEQYF. The CDR3 nucleotides are TGTGCCACCAGTGATTCCAGGGGCCACGAGCAGTACTTC.

This clone was recorded a few times. This sequence joins TRBV7-9 and TRBJ2-7; 8 bases map to TRBD2. J lost 4 bases, V lost 4 bases, and 6 bases had no gene match. This CDR3 region has 14 residues. The germline gives CDR1 SEHNR, CDR2 FQNEAQ (reference sequence). DNA of the CDR3: TGTGCCAGCAGCTCCCTGAGCGGGAGTTACGAGCAGTACTTC. Encoded protein: CASSSLSGSYEQYF.

The CDR3 sequence: CASSTGHGEPQHF. The CDR3 DNA reads TGTGCCAGCAGCACAGGGCATGGGGAGCCCCAGCATTTT. The chain recombines TRBV6-5 with TRBJ1-5; D is possibly TRBD1 (6 bases). The V end was cut by 6 bases, the J end by 8 bases, with 14 bases between. Germline CDR1 and CDR2: MNHEY and SVGAGI. This CDR3 has 13 amino acids.

The rearrangement uses TRBV18 and TRBJ1-5; perhaps TRBD1 as D (5 bases). Germline values: CDR1 KGHSH, CDR2 LQKENI. The CDR3 extends over 16 amino acids. With 1 base removed from V and 5 bases from J, the gap between germline ends came to 15 bases. CDR3 residues: CASSPLAGTNDQPQHF. The CDR3 DNA follows: TGTGCCAGCTCACCACTGGCAGGGACTAATGATCAGCCCCAGCATTTT.

The rearrangement joins TRBV5-4 to TRBJ1-2; 9 nucleotides align to TRBD1. V shed 2 bases, J shed 7 bases, and the junction held 9 bases outside the gene matches. Germline lookup yields CDR1 SGHNT and CDR2 YYREEE (reference sequence). The CDR3 runs to 15 residues. In nucleotides, the CDR3 is TGTGCCAGCAGCTTCTTACAGGGGGCCGGGGGTGGCTACACCTTC. Translating it yields CASSFLQGAGGGYTF.

The sample holds one count of this clone. V usage is TRBV5-1 and J usage is TRBJ2-5; the match to TRBD2 covers 8 bases. Trimming cost V 6 bases and J 1 base; bases outside gene matches: 11. In germline, CDR1 is SGHRS, CDR2 YFSETQ. The CDR3 consists of 16 residues. CDR3 nucleotide sequence: TGCGCCAGCAATAATCAGCCAACTAGCGGCCAAGAGACCCAGTACTTC. This gives the protein CASNNQPTSGQETQYF.

This rearrangement joins TRBV7-8 to TRBJ1-5; 7 nucleotides align to TRBD1. Germline assignment: CDR1 SGHVS and CDR2 FQNEAQ. J lost 3 bases, V lost 4 bases, and 9 bases had no gene match. CDR3 size: 16 residues. This chain's CDR3 is CASSSGRGQVNQPQHF. Written as DNA, the CDR3 is TGTGCCAGCAGCTCCGGAAGGGGGCAAGTCAATCAGCCCCAGCATTTT.

The chain employs TRBV27 and TRBJ1-1, with 7 bases fitting TRBD1. With V trimmed by 6 bases and J by 11 bases, 15 bases remained unmatched. In germline, CDR1 is MNHEY, CDR2 SMNVEV (reference sequence). This CDR3 is built from 14 residues. The CDR3 loop reads CASSPTGQVQRAFF. DNA of the CDR3: TGTGCCAGCAGCCCTACCGGACAGGTTCAACGGGCTTTCTTT.

This sequence joins TRBV6-5 and TRBJ1-5, with a possible D match to TRBD1 (5 bases). The CDR3 covers 13 residues. The germline V gene encodes CDR1 MNHEY and CDR2 SVGAGI. Between the trimmed V and J ends, which lost 6 bases and 5 bases, there was a span of 11 bases. The CDR3 bases are TGTGCCAGCAGGGGGGGGGTAGATCAGCCCCAGCATTTT. Translated, it gives CASRGGVDQPQHF.

Only a few counts were recorded for this clone. V usage is TRBV19 and J usage is TRBJ1-5, with D perhaps TRBD1 (6 bases). The CDR3 covers 14 residues. V was trimmed by 5 bases and J by 7 bases, leaving 15 bases between them. Germline loops: CDR1 LNHDA, CDR2 SQIVND (reference sequence). CDR3 sequence (DNA): TGTGCCAGTAGTTTTACAGGGATAGAACAGCCCCAGCATTTT. Translating it yields CASSFTGIEQPQHF.

The rearrangement links TRBV10-1 to TRBJ1-4; 7 positions agree with TRBD1. This CDR3 contains 16 residues. The J segment lost 8 bases and the V segment lost 8 bases, leaving 17 bases of the junction unmatched. Germline CDR1 WNHNN, CDR2 SYGVQD (reference sequence). The CDR3 is CASCHRGVARMEKLFF. The CDR3 DNA reads TGCGCCAGCTGCCACAGGGGAGTTGCCAGAATGGAAAAACTGTTTTTT.

The V call is TRBV5-5, the J call TRBJ2-5; 9 positions match TRBD1. V gave up 2 bases and J gave up 5 bases; unmatched junction bases: 4. Looked up from germline, CDR1 is SGHKS and CDR2 is YYEKEE (reference sequence). The CDR3 extends over 14 amino acids. This chain's CDR3 is CASSLRTGEETQYF. CDR3 bases: TGTGCCAGCAGCTTAAGGACAGGGGAGGAGACCCAGTACTTC.

The rearrangement links TRBV28 to TRBJ1-5; 10 bases match TRBD1. After removal of 7 bases from V and 6 bases from J, the junction contained 6 bases not matched to a gene. Germline CDR1 and CDR2: MDHEN and SYDVKM. The CDR3 is 14 amino acids. This CDR3 reads CASNERQGAQPQHF. The CDR3 DNA reads as TGTGCCAGCAACGAAAGACAGGGGGCTCAGCCCCAGCATTTT.